A single sample gave rise to the 21 T cell receptor beta chains below, sequenced in a study of yellow fever vaccine responses in identical twins. TCRdb processed the RT-PCR reads anew with MiXCR; each CDR3 protein has one entry. The sample consists of about 14,000 distinct CDR3 sequences, approximately 84% of them appearing once. Sample: T cells from blood (PBMCs), unsorted or a sorted subset (not recorded which), taken before or after yellow fever vaccination (not recorded which). The receptors shown here come from a woman aged 18 to 35 who received the yellow fever vaccine.

This clonotype has a handful of counts. This chain connects TRBV29-1 to TRBJ2-5, with TRBD1 as a possible D gene (5 bases). V lost 2 bases to trimming and J lost 7 bases, with 14 bases between them. CDR1 and CDR2 (germline): SQVTM, ANQGSEA. CDR3 size: 13 residues. The chain's CDR3 is CSVEFQTRGTQYF. CDR3 in DNA: TGCAGCGTTGAATTTCAGACAAGGGGGACCCAGTACTTC.

The chain employs TRBV10-3 and TRBJ2-7, with D uncertain. This CDR3 is built from 15 residues. V gave up 2 bases and J gave up 0 bases, with 11 bases separating them. Germline V gene data show CDR1 as ENHRY and CDR2 as SYGVKD. In DNA, the CDR3 is TGTGCCATCAGTGAGATGAGCGTCAGCTCCTACGAGCAGTACTTC. Protein product: CAISEMSVSSYEQYF.

The chain's CDR3 is CSARVWDRENTEAFF. CDR3 coding DNA: TGCAGTGCTAGGGTATGGGACAGGGAAAACACTGAAGCTTTCTTT. The V and J genes are TRBV20-1 and TRBJ1-1; 9 bases fit TRBD1. Germline V lookup: CDR1 DFQATT, CDR2 SNEGSKA (reference sequence). This CDR3 has 15 residues. The J segment lost 2 bases and the V segment lost 3 bases, leaving 7 bases of the junction unmatched.

The V call is TRBV2, the J call TRBJ1-1; D is unresolved. Trimming stripped 3 bases from V and 1 base from J, with 6 bases between. CDR1 and CDR2 from the germline V gene are SNHLY and FYNNEI. This CDR3 region has 13 residues. CDR3 amino acids: CASSDDKNTEAFF. Written as DNA, the CDR3 is TGTGCCAGCAGTGATGACAAGAACACTGAAGCTTTCTTT.

This sequence joins TRBV5-1 and TRBJ1-1; the D is unclear. V gave up 0 bases and J gave up 0 bases, with 6 bases separating them. This CDR3 spans 14 amino acids. Germline V gene lookup returns CDR1 SGHRS and CDR2 YFSETQ. The CDR3, as DNA: TGCGCCAGCAGCTTGGGGGGTTTGAACACTGAAGCTTTCTTT. Its translation: CASSLGGLNTEAFF.

V usage is TRBV4-2 and J usage is TRBJ2-1; D unclear. Trimming stripped 1 base from V and 10 bases from J, with 5 bases between. CDR1 LGHNA and CDR2 YNFKEQ come from the germline V gene. The CDR3 length is 11 residues. The chain's CDR3 is CASSQATEQFF. CDR3 sequence (DNA): TGTGCCAGCAGCCAAGCCACAGAGCAGTTCTTC.

The rearrangement links TRBV2 to TRBJ2-3, with D perhaps TRBD1 (5 bases). Per the germline V gene, CDR1 is SNHLY and CDR2 is FYNNEI. The V and J ends lost 6 bases and 2 bases respectively, with 6 bases between them. The CDR3 spans 12 residues. The CDR3 sequence is CASRQATDTQYF. Written as DNA, the CDR3 is TGTGCCAGCAGACAGGCCACAGATACGCAGTATTTT.

In its sample, this clonotype was seen once. V and J are TRBV11-2 and TRBJ2-7; D gene ambiguous. CDR3 length equals 13 residues. The germline gives CDR1 SGHAT, CDR2 FQNNGV. Trimming shortened V by 4 bases and J by 6 bases, and 13 bases separated the two germline ends. CDR3 sequence reads: CASSSLEQGEQYF. CDR3 DNA sequence: TGTGCCAGCAGCTCCCTTGAACAAGGCGAGCAGTACTTC.

This chain links TRBV5-1 with TRBJ2-5, with D possibly TRBD2 on 5 matching bases. The CDR3 is made up of 17 amino acids. The germline CDR1 and CDR2 sequences are SGHRS and YFSETQ. The V end lost 4 bases, the J end lost 4 bases, and 23 bases lay between the germline ends. The CDR3: CASSPRKAVGYRETQYF. The CDR3 coding sequence is TGCGCCAGCAGCCCTCGAAAAGCGGTCGGGTATCGAGAGACCCAGTACTTC.

The chain carries TRBV19 and TRBJ2-1, with TRBD2 matching 7 bases. Per the germline V gene, CDR1 is LNHDA and CDR2 is SQIVND (reference sequence). The V and J ends lost 5 bases and 10 bases, in that order; junction bases with no gene match: 14. This CDR3 comprises 15 residues. In nucleotides, the CDR3 is TGTGCCAGTAGTTCCCAGGGAGGGCATCATATCGAGCAGTTCTTC. Its translation is CASSSQGGHHIEQFF.

CDR3 DNA: TGTGCCAGCAGCTTATCAGACTACGAGCAGTACTTC. It translates to CASSLSDYEQYF. This sequence joins TRBV11-1 and TRBJ2-7; D is undetermined. The CDR3 covers 12 residues. Deletions cut 2 bases from V and 3 bases from J, with 5 bases between. CDR1 is SGHAT and CDR2 is FQDESV in the germline V gene (reference sequence). Together with reference TRBV11-1 and TRBJ2-7, the CDR3 gives the full variable domain: EAEVAQSPRYKITEKSQAVAFWCDPISGHATLYWYRQILGQGPELLVQFQDESVVDDSQLPKDRFSAERLKGVDSTLKIQPAELGDSAMYLCASSLSDYEQYFGPGTRLTVT.

The J gene is TRBJ1-1, the V gene TRBV28; D perhaps matches TRBD1 (6 bases). The CDR3 has 14 residues. Trimming took 8 bases from V and 0 from J, leaving 13 bases between them. The germline gives CDR1 MDHEN, CDR2 SYDVKM. CDR3 region: CASPGGGLNTEAFF. The CDR3 DNA reads as TGTGCCAGCCCTGGGGGGGGGCTGAACACTGAAGCTTTCTTT.

J is TRBJ2-7 and V is TRBV23-1; 7 nucleotides match TRBD1. TRBV23-1 is an ORF for which the function is uncertain. V gave up 1 base and J gave up 1 base; unmatched junction bases: 10. CDR3 size: 17 residues. CDR3 sequence: CASSQLSTGTSSYEQYV. CDR3 sequence (DNA): TGCGCCAGCAGTCAATTATCGACAGGGACCTCATCCTACGAGCAGTACGTC.

J is TRBJ1-1 and V is TRBV4-1; D call uncertain. V lost 0 bases to trimming and J lost 6 bases, with 14 bases between them. The germline V gene encodes CDR1 MGHRA and CDR2 YSYEKL. The CDR3 extends over 15 amino acids. In DNA form, the CDR3 reads TGCGCCAGCAGCCAAGAAGAAGGGAATTTCGCTGAAGCTTTCTTT. It translates to CASSQEEGNFAEAFF.

CDR3 amino acids: CASSSGDYEQYF. The CDR3 region has the DNA TGTGCCAGCAGCTCTGGAGACTACGAGCAGTACTTC. The genes are TRBV7-6 and TRBJ2-7; D gene unclear. CDR1 is SGHVS and CDR2 is FNYEAQ in the germline V gene. The germline V and J ends were trimmed by 4 bases and 3 bases, with 7 bases remaining between them. The CDR3 runs to 12 residues.

The V call is TRBV29-1, the J call TRBJ1-2; tentatively, D is TRBD1 (5 bases). The germline V and J ends were trimmed by 8 bases and 8 bases, with 18 bases remaining between them. Germline-derived CDR1 and CDR2 are SQVTM and ANQGSEA. The length of the CDR3 is 12 residues. CDR3 sequence: CSTSPGVGGYTF. CDR3 bases: TGCAGCACCAGCCCGGGGGTCGGAGGCTACACCTTC.

This clonotype was recorded a few times. The rearrangement joins TRBV12-3 or TRBV12-4 to TRBJ1-2; D not certain. The length of the CDR3 is 14 residues. Trimming cost V 8 bases and J 3 bases, with 16 bases left between them. The CDR3 DNA reads as TGTGCCAGCTCTTCCCACAGCAGGTACTATGGCTACACCTTC. This encodes CASSSHSRYYGYTF.

The rearrangement uses TRBV19 and TRBJ2-2, with 9 bases that match TRBD2. There are 17 residues in the CDR3. Germline V lookup: CDR1 LNHDA, CDR2 SQIVND (reference sequence). Germline trimming cut 3 bases from V and 2 bases from J; bases unmatched to any gene: 7. CDR3 in amino acids: CASSMGLAGVNTGELFF. As DNA, the CDR3 is TGTGCCAGTAGTATGGGGTTAGCGGGAGTTAACACCGGGGAGCTGTTTTTT.

This chain connects TRBV6-5 to TRBJ2-1; unclear D gene. Germline loops: CDR1 MNHEY, CDR2 SVGAGI. This CDR3 comprises 13 residues. Trimming pared 4 bases from V and 6 bases from J, leaving 10 bases between. The CDR3 DNA reads as TGTGCCAGCAGTTCGGCATTGAGCAATGAGCAGTTCTTC. Translating gives CASSSALSNEQFF.

This clonotype was detected only a few times. The chain joins TRBV7-6 to TRBJ1-1, with a tentative D call TRBD1 (5 bases). Germline V CDR1 and CDR2: SGHVS, FNYEAQ. The CDR3 length is 13 residues. The ends were cut back, 9 bases at V and 1 base at J, with 12 bases in the middle. The CDR3 nucleotides read TGTGCCAGTAGTAGTACAGGGAACACTGAAGCTTTCTTT. Residues: CASSSTGNTEAFF.

This clonotype came up a few times. J is TRBJ1-3 and V is TRBV7-7; 8 bases are a match to TRBD1. Germline lookup yields CDR1 SSHAT and CDR2 FNYEAQ (reference sequence). J gave up 2 bases and V 1 base, and 1 base lay outside the gene matches. This CDR3 has 15 amino acids. The CDR3 loop reads CASSLGTGTGNTIYF. The CDR3 DNA follows: TGTGCCAGCAGCTTAGGGACAGGGACTGGAAACACCATATATTTT.